This paragraph reports one T cell receptor (beta chain). What it binds is unknown. The data stem from a study of T cell responses to AZD1222 COVID-19 vaccine. Study-wide results and caveats: After the peak T cell response, and only then, were repertoires sampled.

CDR1 and CDR2 from the germline V gene are SGHVS and FNYEAQ. The length of the CDR3 is 14 residues. V was pared by 1 base and J by 6 bases, with 4 bases of the junction left unmatched. Libraries were prepared by immunoSEQ multiplex PCR; TCRdb keeps only in-frame clonotypes and omits some of them. The sample has about 120,000 clones; roughly 91% are singletons. The genes are TRBV7-6 and TRBJ2-7, with 9 positions matching TRBD1. The sample in question was peripheral blood, obtained 28 days after the second AZD1222 dose. This receptor was taken from an adult who received the AZD1222 COVID-19 vaccine. CDR3 region: CASSLVQDRGEQYF. Here the CDR3 DNA reads TGTGCCAGCAGCTTAGTCCAGGACAGGGGCGAGCAGTACTTC.